The source of this T cell receptor (beta chain) is a study of T cell changes during pregnancy in multiple sclerosis. The CDR3 is made up of 15 amino acids. Trimming stripped 3 bases from V and 2 bases from J, with 13 bases between. Germline loops: CDR1 LNHDA, CDR2 SQIVND (reference sequence). This table comes from immunoSEQ multiplex PCR, and its TCRdb copy is limited to in-frame clones, with some not included. The sample holds tens of thousands of clones, around 93% seen once. The TCR sequence derives from a female donor with multiple sclerosis, enrolled in a pregnancy study. This rearrangement joins TRBV19 to TRBJ2-5; D might be TRBD1 (5 bases). Specimen: peripheral blood, collected in the third trimester of pregnancy. The CDR3 loop is CASSIGQGRQETQYF. The CDR3 DNA reads as TGTGCCAGTAGTATCGGGCAGGGTCGGCAAGAGACCCAGTACTTC.